Reported below is one T cell receptor (beta chain). Its antigen remains unknown. The treatment is: around 19 received Ad26.COV2.S at low or high dose, single or two shots; 5 received placebo; per-sample allocation not given. It was on day 63 after the first vaccine or placebo injection that samples were taken. Method: immunoSEQ multiplex PCR; TCRdb's copy keeps in-frame clones and lacks some. Of 380,000 or so clones listed, about 83% are singletons. CDR3 size: 12 residues. V dropped 3 bases and J dropped 8 bases, with 10 bases sitting between them. Germline CDR1 reads SGDLS; CDR2 reads YYNGEE. This entry belongs to a study of Ad26.COV2.S vaccination and SARS-CoV-2 variants. Overall study findings and caveats: Those who received vaccine or placebo ended up with similar non-spike TCR breadth.

This TCR came from a person between 18 and 65 years old who received the Ad26.COV2.S COVID-19 vaccine or a placebo. The sequences come from peripheral blood, collected in a trial of Ad26.COV2.S vaccine versus placebo. This chain links TRBV9 with TRBJ2-3, with unresolved D. The CDR3 nucleotides are TGTGCCAGCAGCGCGAACCCGGGTACGCAGTATTTT. Protein sequence: CASSANPGTQYF.